This TCR beta chain emerged from a study of vaccination and CD4 T cells after COVID-19. Regarding the study as a whole: Post-vaccination reactive clonotypes (median approximately 36) did not differ significantly from post-infection (about 21).

Researchers used the Oncomine TCR Beta short-read assay to sequence DNA from cultured CD4+ T cells. TCRdb recomputed calls from the PCR reads with MiXCR, one row per CDR3 protein. The data show approximately 20,000 distinct CDR3 sequences, 40% to 55% seen once. This CDR3 spans 15 amino acids. The J segment lost 9 bases and the V segment lost 5 bases, leaving 7 bases of the junction unmatched. Germline V lookup: CDR1 DFQATT, CDR2 SNEGSKA (reference sequence). On this clonotype itself: The antigen remains unidentified.

Treatment described: roughly 10-day PBMC culture with coronavirus spike peptide pools or control peptides (ViraFEST assay). The chain has TRBV20-1 and TRBJ2-1; 16 nucleotides align to TRBD2. This specimen was CD4+ T cells from blood, cultured in vitro, taken after SARS-CoV-2 vaccination. The sequence came from a human donor who had recovered from COVID-19. The CDR3 coding sequence is TGCAGTGCTGGGACTAGCGGGGGGGCCGTCTTTGAGCAGTTCTTC. Amino acids: CSAGTSGGAVFEQFF.